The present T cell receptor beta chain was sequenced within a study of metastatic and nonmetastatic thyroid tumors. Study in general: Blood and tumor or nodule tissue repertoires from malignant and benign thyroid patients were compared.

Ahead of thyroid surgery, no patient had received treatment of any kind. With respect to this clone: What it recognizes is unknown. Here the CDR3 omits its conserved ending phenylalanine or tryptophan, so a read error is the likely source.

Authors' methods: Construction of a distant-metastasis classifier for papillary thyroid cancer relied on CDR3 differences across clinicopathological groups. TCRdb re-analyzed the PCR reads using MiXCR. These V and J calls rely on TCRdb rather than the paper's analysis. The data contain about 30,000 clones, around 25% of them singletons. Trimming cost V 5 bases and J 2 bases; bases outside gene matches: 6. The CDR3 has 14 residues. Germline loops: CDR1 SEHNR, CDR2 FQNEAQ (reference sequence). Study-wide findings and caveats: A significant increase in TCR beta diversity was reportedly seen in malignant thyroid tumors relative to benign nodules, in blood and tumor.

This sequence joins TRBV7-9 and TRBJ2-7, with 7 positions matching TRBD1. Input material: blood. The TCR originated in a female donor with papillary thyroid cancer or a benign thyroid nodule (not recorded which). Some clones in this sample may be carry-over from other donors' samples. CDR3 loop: CASSPCDRAYEQYL. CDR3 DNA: TGTGCCAGCAGCCCCTGTGACAGGGCCTACGAGCAGTACTTG.